This T cell receptor (beta chain) derives from a study of T cell changes during pregnancy in multiple sclerosis. TCRdb's table, derived via immunoSEQ multiplex PCR, lists solely in-frame clones and lacks some. The sample carries tens of thousands of clones, 80% to 90% recorded once. Per germline, CDR1 SGHTA and CDR2 FQGNSA. V lost 3 bases to trimming and J lost 6 bases, with 12 bases between them. This CDR3 is 13 amino acids long. Sample: CD4+ T cells from peripheral blood mononuclear cells, taken in the first trimester of pregnancy. V is TRBV7-2 and J is TRBJ2-7; D gene uncertain. The source of this sequence is a female donor with multiple sclerosis, enrolled in a pregnancy study. CDR3 residues: CASSFRLDVEQYF. The DNA of the CDR3 is TGTGCCAGCAGCTTTAGGCTAGACGTCGAGCAGTACTTC.